The clone carrying this T cell receptor beta chain was detected a few times. Its antigen is currently unknown. This sample was taken from a study of T cell responses to AZD1222 COVID-19 vaccine. Across the whole study: It was second doses at about 4 or about 12 weeks that were pooled.

Profiled with immunoSEQ multiplex PCR; TCRdb holds only in-frame clones, not every one. Of around 99,000 clones listed, around 90% were seen once; the top ten hold approximately 11%. Findings and caveats of the study: Two doses of AZD1222 preceded a rise in Spike-specific TCR breadth and depth. Across spike, vaccine-associated CD4 TCRs were found, dominant at 160-218 and 743-854. Without day 14 samples, only post-peak T cell repertoires were studied.

The V segment lost 0 bases and the J segment 1 base; nucleotides outside the gene matches: 6. Per germline, CDR1 GTSNPN and CDR2 SVGIG (reference sequence). This CDR3 has 17 residues. This clonotype was sampled from an adult in good health. Source: peripheral blood, taken on day 0 of AZD1222 vaccination. This chain uses TRBV30 with TRBJ2-6, with 7 bases fitting TRBD1. The CDR3 loop reads CAWSVDRVRSGANVLTF. CDR3 coding DNA: TGTGCCTGGAGTGTAGACAGGGTTAGATCTGGGGCCAACGTCCTGACTTTC. The variable domain in full, completed from reference TRBV30 and TRBJ2-6, reads SQTIHQWPATLVQPVGSPLSLECTVEGTSNPNLYWYRQAAGRGLQLLFYSVGIGQISSEVPQNLSASRPQDRQFILSSKKLLLSDSGFYLCAWSVDRVRSGANVLTFGAGSRLTVL.